Many counts were recorded for the clone carrying this TCR beta chain. Its antigen remains unidentified. This sample is part of a study of T cells in Graves' hyperthyroidism and ophthalmopathy. CDR1 is SGHRS and CDR2 is YFSETQ in the germline V gene. CDR3 length equals 15 residues. Unmatched junction bases numbered 8, after V lost 6 bases and J lost 2 bases. Researchers took RNA transcripts and amplified the TCR beta CDR3 regions from them. The HTBI primer set drove a first-round RT-PCR of the TCR CDR3. TCRdb fed the multiplex PCR reads into MiXCR, producing one record per CDR3 protein. Altogether about 570,000 distinct CDR3 sequences are present, 35% to 55% being singletons, with the ten largest covering under 20%. Study findings and constraints: Most thyroid clonotypes expanded above 0.001 were also detected in blood. A 13 V-J signature model discriminated ophthalmopathy versus stable hyperthyroidism.

Material: peripheral blood or thyroid tissue (not recorded which). The receptor comes from an adult woman with Graves' disease, either hyperthyroidism or ophthalmopathy (not recorded which). The J gene is TRBJ1-1, the V gene TRBV5-1; TRBD1 matches 9 bases. The CDR3 sequence: CASTIYRGRNTEAFF. The DNA for the CDR3 is TGCGCCAGCACCATTTACAGGGGGCGAAACACTGAAGCTTTCTTT.